The 14 T cell receptor beta chains in this list originate from one sample, sequenced in a study of Ad26.COV2.S vaccination and SARS-CoV-2 variants. The sample's treatment: some 20 received Ad26.COV2.S at low or high dose, single or two shots; 5 received placebo; per-sample allocation not given. Following the first vaccine or placebo injection, samples were taken on day 63. Using immunoSEQ multiplex PCR, the repertoire was profiled, and TCRdb retains in-frame clones only, with some absent. The profile shows more than 300,000 clones, approximately 86% of them singletons. Material: peripheral blood, obtained in a trial of Ad26.COV2.S vaccine versus placebo. The origin of the receptors is a person between 18 and 60 years old who received the Ad26.COV2.S COVID-19 vaccine or a placebo.

The chain uses TRBV19 and TRBJ2-1, with unresolved D. Germline CDR1 and CDR2: LNHDA and SQIVND (reference sequence). V dropped 5 bases and J dropped 7 bases, with 21 bases sitting between them. CDR3 length equals 16 residues. For the CDR3, the DNA is TGTGCCAGTAGTGATCGCCAAGGCTATCCCACAAATGAGCAGTTCTTC. Its translation is CASSDRQGYPTNEQFF.

The chain combines TRBV6-2 or TRBV6-3 with TRBJ2-3; no definite D call. The CDR3 spans 17 residues. Looked up from germline, CDR1 is MNHEY and CDR2 is SVGEGT. With 6 bases removed from V and 0 bases from J, the gap between germline ends came to 19 bases. CDR3 sequence: CASSLTREGPSTDTQYF. As DNA, the CDR3 is TGTGCCAGCAGCCTAACCCGAGAAGGACCGAGCACAGATACGCAGTATTTT.

This chain uses TRBV27 with TRBJ1-2, with D unclear. V was shortened by 8 bases and J by 4 bases, with 11 bases between the two germline ends. The CDR3 totals 12 residues. Germline CDR1 and CDR2: MNHEY and SMNVEV (reference sequence). DNA for the CDR3: TGTGCCAGCGTCGACAAATTCTATGGCTACACCTTC. This codes for CASVDKFYGYTF.

The chain recombines TRBV3-1 (or the pseudogene TRBV3-2) with TRBJ1-6, with no clear D. Germline V gene data show CDR1 as LGHDT and CDR2 as YNNKEL (reference sequence). The V and J ends lost 4 bases and 7 bases respectively, with 5 bases between them. There are 12 residues in the CDR3. CDR3 amino acids: CASSPRNSPLHF. DNA for the CDR3: TGTGCCAGCAGCCCCCGGAATTCACCCCTCCACTTT.

The chain couples TRBV4-2 to TRBJ2-7; a weak D match, TRBD2 (6 bases). V was pared by 4 bases and J by 0 bases, with 10 bases between. CDR3 length equals 14 residues. Germline V gene data show CDR1 as LGHNA and CDR2 as YNFKEQ. This chain's CDR3 is CASSRRETSYEQYF. In nucleotides, the CDR3 is TGTGCCAGCAGCCGTCGGGAGACCTCCTACGAGCAGTACTTC.

The chain recombines TRBV11-2 with TRBJ2-1; the match to TRBD2 covers 7 bases. The CDR3 is 15 residues long. Germline trimming cut 3 bases from V and 8 bases from J; bases unmatched to any gene: 10. The germline V gene has CDR1 SGHAT and CDR2 FQNNGV. The CDR3 region is CASSFRLAGKHEQFF. As DNA, the CDR3 is TGTGCCAGCAGCTTCCGACTAGCTGGGAAACATGAGCAGTTCTTC.

This chain uses TRBV18 with TRBJ1-3, with D possibly matching TRBD1 (5 bases). CDR1 KGHSH and CDR2 LQKENI come from the germline V gene. V lost 6 bases, J lost 4 bases, and 19 bases lay in between. The CDR3 contains 16 residues. DNA of the CDR3: TGTGCCAGCTCGCCTCGGGACGCATCGAGGGGAAACACCATATATTTT. Protein product: CASSPRDASRGNTIYF.

A few counts support this clone. The chain has TRBV18 and TRBJ2-5, with a weak D call TRBD1 (6 bases). Germline CDR1 KGHSH, CDR2 LQKENI. Trimming cost V 0 bases and J 4 bases, with 12 bases left between them. This CDR3 has 15 residues. CDR3 coding DNA: TGTGCCAGCTCACCACCGGGTTCACAGGGAGAGACCCAGTACTTC. Its protein is CASSPPGSQGETQYF.

The chain couples TRBV19 to TRBJ2-7; 7 bases are shared with TRBD1. This CDR3 spans 13 amino acids. CDR1 LNHDA and CDR2 SQIVND come from the germline V gene (reference sequence). V was clipped by 3 bases and J by 5 bases; unmatched bases: 4. CDR3 loop: CASSMGQLDEQYF. CDR3 in DNA: TGTGCCAGTAGTATGGGACAGCTGGACGAGCAGTACTTC.

The chain is built from TRBV11-2 and TRBJ2-7; D gene unclear. The germline V gene encodes CDR1 SGHAT and CDR2 FQNNGV. Trimming cost V 4 bases and J 2 bases, with 9 bases left between them. The CDR3 has 13 amino acids. CDR3 protein: CASSSTLAYEQYF. The CDR3 DNA reads as TGTGCCAGCAGCTCCACCCTCGCCTACGAGCAGTACTTC.

The chain's CDR3 is CASSDRGLGTEAFF. Written as DNA, the CDR3 is TGTGCCAGCAGTGACAGGGGGCTCGGCACTGAAGCTTTCTTT. The gene calls are TRBV2 and TRBJ1-1; 8 bases line up with TRBD1. J was trimmed by 4 bases and V by 3 bases; bases with no gene match: 4. The germline V gene encodes CDR1 SNHLY and CDR2 FYNNEI. CDR3 length: 14 residues.

This chain joins TRBV11-2 and TRBJ2-7, with TRBD2 matching 8 bases. CDR1 is SGHAT, CDR2 FQNNGV, per germline. This CDR3 has 13 residues. J gave up 7 bases and V 4 bases, and 6 bases lay outside the gene matches. CDR3 protein: CASSYTGGGEQYF. CDR3 bases: TGTGCCAGCAGCTACACCGGGGGGGGTGAGCAGTACTTC.

The chain joins TRBV27 to TRBJ1-5, with 7 bases identical to TRBD1. The V gene end was trimmed by 3 bases and the J gene end by 2 bases; junction bases not matched to a gene: 1. This CDR3 has 14 residues. Germline CDR1 MNHEY, CDR2 SMNVEV (reference sequence). CDR3 sequence reads: CASSFDRGNQPQHF. Here the CDR3 DNA reads TGTGCCAGCAGTTTCGACAGGGGCAATCAGCCCCAGCATTTT.

This rearrangement joins TRBV4-2 to TRBJ1-6, with D possibly being TRBD1 (6 bases). This CDR3 contains 15 residues. V was shortened by 0 bases and J by 10 bases, with 13 bases between the two germline ends. Germline V CDR1 and CDR2: LGHNA, YNFKEQ. CDR3 DNA sequence: TGTGCCAGCAGCCAAGATATGGAAAGGGGGTCACCCCTCCACTTT. This sequence encodes CASSQDMERGSPLHF.